These 7 T cell receptor beta chains were sequenced from one sample in a study of cytomegalovirus exposure and HLA in healthy donors. Use of 60 Vbeta and 13 Jbeta primers characterized the PCR. Method: immunoSEQ multiplex PCR; TCRdb's copy keeps in-frame clones and lacks some. The repertoire holds about 200,000 clones, with over 9.5% as singletons. The specimen was PBMCs. These receptors were taken from a man in his forties or fifties in good health and CMV-seropositive.

This clone was observed a few times. The rearrangement joins TRBV6-5 to TRBJ1-3; D might be TRBD1 (6 bases). Germline V gives CDR1 MNHEY, CDR2 SVGAGI. The CDR3 is 13 amino acids. Trimming removed 6 bases at V and 3 bases at J, with 9 bases between. In DNA, the CDR3 is TGTGCCAGCAGGGGGGCGGATGGAAACACCATATATTTT. The encoded protein is CASRGADGNTIYF.

This clone was counted a few times. The V and J genes are TRBV28 and TRBJ1-2; TRBD1 aligns across 9 bases. The CDR3 extends over 16 amino acids. Germline assignment: CDR1 MDHEN and CDR2 SYDVKM. The ends lost 9 bases at V and 4 bases at J; junction bases unmatched: 15. CDR3 protein: CASDRGKGRMSYGYTF. In nucleotides, the CDR3 is TGTGCCAGTGACAGGGGGAAAGGAAGAATGTCCTATGGCTACACCTTC.

Concerning this clone: This same CDR3 is encoded by further DNA sequences in the sample. This chain links TRBV4-1 with TRBJ1-3; a possible D gene is TRBD1 (6 bases). V was shortened by 5 bases and J by 3 bases, with 14 bases between the two germline ends. The CDR3 runs 15 residues. CDR1 is MGHRA and CDR2 is YSYEKL in the germline V gene. This CDR3 is CASSSRTAGGNTIYF. CDR3 coding DNA: TGCGCCAGCAGCAGCCGGACAGCAGGTGGAAACACCATATATTTT.

This clone was counted between two and nine times. The chain uses TRBV10-1 and TRBJ2-1; 12 nucleotides align to TRBD2. The V gene's germline CDR1 is WNHNN and CDR2 SYGVQD (reference sequence). The CDR3 has 17 amino acids. Unmatched junction bases numbered 13, after V lost 4 bases and J lost 9 bases. The CDR3 region has the DNA TGCGCCAGCAGTGCCCACCGGAGACTAGCGGGGGTTGGTGAGCAGTTCTTC. Translation: CASSAHRRLAGVGEQFF.

The chain joins TRBV10-2 to TRBJ1-1, with 7 bases that match TRBD1. The V segment lost 7 bases and the J segment 11 bases; nucleotides outside the gene matches: 10. This CDR3 has 12 residues. CDR1 and CDR2 (germline): WSHSY, SAAADI. CDR3 sequence: CASNVAGGSAFF. CDR3 nucleotides: TGCGCCAGCAACGTGGCAGGGGGGTCGGCTTTCTTT.

This clone was recorded a few times. The V gene is TRBV5-4, the J gene TRBJ1-4, with 7 bases aligning to TRBD1. The CDR3 is 14 residues long. V lost 4 bases and J lost 5; bases outside the gene matches: 5. Germline values: CDR1 SGHNT, CDR2 YYREEE (reference sequence). This CDR3 reads CASSPGGRNEKLFF. DNA of the CDR3: TGTGCCAGCAGCCCAGGGGGGCGAAATGAAAAACTGTTTTTT.

The rearrangement links TRBV2 to TRBJ2-1, with TRBD2 matching 15 bases. The V gene end was trimmed by 5 bases and the J gene end by 9 bases; junction bases not matched to a gene: 5. The CDR3 is 15 residues long. In germline, CDR1 is SNHLY, CDR2 FYNNEI. Here the CDR3 reads CASSLGLAGGTEQFF. The CDR3 bases are TGTGCCAGCAGTCTCGGACTAGCGGGGGGGACTGAGCAGTTCTTC.